This T cell receptor beta chain was found in a study of cytomegalovirus exposure and HLA in healthy donors. Regarding this clone: Its cognate antigen is unknown.

The PCR had 60 Vbeta and 13 Jbeta primers. Profiling relied on immunoSEQ multiplex PCR, and the TCRdb table lists in-frame clones only, not all of them. The table lists over 45,000 clones. Study-wide results and limits: Sequencing likely generated an artifact that appeared as a cluster of highly shared sequence variants. Cytomegalovirus-associated TCR beta chains were listed, numbering some 180.

The receptor was isolated from a woman between 18 and 29 years old in good health and CMV-seronegative. The sequenced sample was PBMCs.

DNA of the CDR3: TGTGCCAGCAGCTTGACCGGGGTGGGAGAGACCCAGTACTTC. It codes for CASSLTGVGETQYF. The chain links TRBV7-9 to TRBJ2-5, with TRBD2 as a possible D gene (5 bases). The CDR3 spans 14 residues. The V gene lost 3 bases and the J gene lost 4 bases, with 12 bases spanning the gap. CDR1 and CDR2 from the germline V gene are SEHNR and FQNEAQ (reference sequence).